A single sample gave rise to the 23 T cell receptor beta chains below, sequenced in a study of graft-versus-host responses after intestinal transplantation. TCRdb's table, derived via immunoSEQ multiplex PCR, lists solely in-frame clones and lacks some. The table includes some 39,000 clones, about 95% detected once. No cognate antigen is known for these TCRs. Material: unstimulated CD8+ T cells sorted from spleen or lymph node cells, obtained before transplant. The receptors here all came from a human donor who was the organ donor for an intestinal transplant.

The chain recombines TRBV19 with TRBJ2-5; D is unclear. The DNA end lines up better with TRBJ2-7; the J call may be wrong. Germline V lookup: CDR1 LNHDA, CDR2 SQIVND (reference sequence). There are 13 residues in the CDR3. The CDR3, as DNA: TGTGCCAGTAGCATCGACATTCTGTACGAGCAGTACTTC. This translates into CASSIDILYEQYF.

The chain uses TRBV14 and TRBJ1-1; weak D call: TRBD1 (5 bases). In germline, CDR1 is SGHDN, CDR2 FVKESK. V was clipped by 3 bases and J by 4 bases, with 21 bases between them. This CDR3 spans 17 amino acids. The CDR3 DNA is TGTGCCAGCAGCCACCCAACGCAGGGTTTCGGCGGCACTGAAGCTTTCTTT. Translation: CASSHPTQGFGGTEAFF.

V usage is TRBV27 and J usage is TRBJ1-1, with D perhaps TRBD1 (5 bases). V was trimmed by 6 bases and J by 0 bases, leaving 14 bases between them. CDR1 and CDR2 from the germline V gene are MNHEY and SMNVEV (reference sequence). The CDR3 runs to 15 residues. This CDR3 is CASSRDPLMNTEAFF. The CDR3 DNA reads TGTGCCAGCAGCAGGGATCCTTTAATGAACACTGAAGCTTTCTTT.

The chain has TRBV4-2 and TRBJ2-5, with a weak D call TRBD2 (5 bases). Trimming removed 1 base at V and 5 bases at J, with 14 bases between. CDR3 length equals 15 residues. The germline gives CDR1 LGHNA, CDR2 YNFKEQ. This chain's CDR3 is CASSQVLATGETQYF. For the CDR3, the DNA is TGTGCCAGCAGCCAAGTCTTGGCCACGGGGGAGACCCAGTACTTC.

In regard to this clone: The same CDR3 can be traced to other DNA sequences in this sample. This chain uses TRBV27 with TRBJ2-3; D unclear. The CDR3 consists of 12 residues. Per germline, CDR1 MNHEY and CDR2 SMNVEV (reference sequence). The V and J ends lost 4 bases and 12 bases respectively, with 14 bases between them. The CDR3 coding sequence is TGTGCCAGCAGTTCCCGGGTTTCCAACCAGTATTTT. Translated: CASSSRVSNQYF.

This clone was picked up a small number of times. One junction end does not reproduce the germline sequence, and a read error may be involved. The chain joins TRBV9 to TRBJ1-5; unclear D gene. CDR1 is SGDLS, CDR2 YYNGEE, per germline. The CDR3 length is 12 residues. CDR3 coding DNA: TGTGCCAGCAGCGTAGGCGGCCCCCCCCTGCATTTT. This gives the protein CASSVGGPPLHF.

The chain employs TRBV7-2 and TRBJ2-7, with D possibly matching TRBD1 (6 bases). Germline V gene lookup returns CDR1 SGHTA and CDR2 FQGNSA. This CDR3 has 15 residues. Deletions cut 3 bases from V and 8 bases from J, with 20 bases between. The CDR3 sequence is CASSLRGHRSTKQYF. In DNA, the CDR3 is TGTGCCAGCAGCTTGAGGGGACACCGCTCTACGAAGCAGTACTTC.

This chain connects TRBV11-2 to TRBJ2-7, with 13 bases fitting TRBD2. Trimming cost V 5 bases and J 2 bases; bases outside gene matches: 9. The CDR3 covers 17 residues. CDR1 is SGHAT, CDR2 FQNNGV, per germline. CDR3 in DNA: TGTGCCAGCAGCCTGGGACTAGCGGGGATCTCCACCTACGAGCAGTACTTC. This sequence encodes CASSLGLAGISTYEQYF.

This chain uses TRBV7-3 with TRBJ2-2; D is perhaps TRBD1 or TRBD2 (6 bases each). The V end lost 4 bases, the J end lost 2 bases, and 17 bases lay between the germline ends. The CDR3 has 17 residues. Germline lookup yields CDR1 SGHTA and CDR2 FQGTGA. CDR3 in amino acids: CASSSAIGGINTGELFF. The CDR3 nucleotides read TGTGCCAGCAGCTCAGCTATAGGGGGGATAAACACCGGGGAGCTGTTTTTT.

This clone has just one count. This CDR3 reads CASSVRDRGTDTQYF. The CDR3 DNA sequence: TGCGCCAGCAGCGTTCGGGACAGGGGCACAGATACGCAGTATTTT. This sequence joins TRBV4-3 and TRBJ2-3; TRBD1 matches 9 bases. The CDR3 is 15 residues long. Unmatched junction bases numbered 4, after V lost 5 bases and J lost 1 base. From germline, CDR1 is LGHNA and CDR2 YSLEER.

This rearrangement joins TRBV11-2 to TRBJ2-7; D not certain. The germline V and J ends were trimmed by 0 bases and 3 bases, with 9 bases remaining between them. Per germline, CDR1 SGHAT and CDR2 FQNNGV. The CDR3 covers 14 residues. CDR3 in amino acids: CASSLEYYDYEQYF. In nucleotides, the CDR3 is TGTGCCAGCAGCTTAGAGTACTATGACTACGAGCAGTACTTC.

The V and J genes are TRBV9 and TRBJ2-5; a possible D gene is TRBD2 (6 bases). Deletions cut 7 bases from V and 11 bases from J, with 12 bases between. Germline values: CDR1 SGDLS, CDR2 YYNGEE. CDR3 size: 10 residues. DNA for the CDR3: TGTGCCAGCCGCTCGGGGGAGCAGTACTTC. Encoded protein: CASRSGEQYF.

The chain joins TRBV7-8 to TRBJ2-1; perhaps TRBD2 as D (7 bases). Trimming pared 3 bases from V and 5 bases from J, leaving 14 bases between. This CDR3 is built from 15 residues. The germline CDR1 and CDR2 sequences are SGHVS and FQNEAQ. The CDR3 protein is CASSFYGGPDNEQFF. In DNA, the CDR3 is TGTGCCAGCAGCTTTTACGGGGGGCCTGACAATGAGCAGTTCTTC.

The rearrangement uses TRBV9 and TRBJ1-5; D unresolved. Germline V lookup: CDR1 SGDLS, CDR2 YYNGEE. The CDR3 is 14 residues long. V lost 3 bases and J 0 bases, leaving 7 bases between the germline ends. The CDR3 bases are TGTGCCAGCAGCGAATCAGATAGCAATCAGCCCCAGCATTTT. It translates to CASSESDSNQPQHF.

The rearrangement links TRBV11-3 to TRBJ2-3; the D call may be TRBD1 or TRBD2 (5 bases each). CDR3 size: 12 residues. Germline V gene lookup returns CDR1 SGHNT and CDR2 YENEEA. Trimming shortened V by 5 bases and J by 8 bases, and 11 bases separated the two germline ends. The CDR3 here is CASSLRDGTQYF. In nucleotides, the CDR3 is TGTGCCAGCAGCCTGAGGGACGGTACGCAGTATTTT.

For the CDR3, the DNA is TGTGCCAGCACCGAAAGGCCCTACTATGGCTACACCTTC. Encoded protein: CASTERPYYGYTF. This sequence joins TRBV6-5 and TRBJ1-2; the D is unclear. The germline V gene has CDR1 MNHEY and CDR2 SVGAGI. The CDR3 loop spans 13 amino acids. Between the trimmed V and J ends, which lost 7 bases and 3 bases, there was a span of 12 bases.

The V gene is TRBV5-1, the J gene TRBJ2-4, with D possibly being TRBD2 (6 bases). This CDR3 has 18 amino acids. Germline CDR1 reads SGHRS; CDR2 reads YFSETQ. Trimming removed 3 bases at V and 0 bases at J, with 19 bases between. CDR3 region: CASSSRRWGDKAKNIQYF. DNA of the CDR3: TGCGCCAGCAGCTCGAGACGGTGGGGGGATAAAGCCAAAAACATTCAGTACTTC.

The chain carries TRBV7-9 and TRBJ2-2; 13 nucleotides agree with TRBD2. The CDR3 runs 15 residues. Losses at the gene ends were 3 bases for V and 6 bases for J; bases not matched to a gene: 1. The germline CDR1 and CDR2 sequences are SEHNR and FQNEAQ (reference sequence). CDR3 in amino acids: CASSFGLAGAGELFF. In DNA, the CDR3 is TGTGCCAGCAGCTTTGGACTAGCGGGGGCCGGGGAGCTGTTTTTT.

The V gene is TRBV7-2, the J gene TRBJ1-1, with D unclear. The CDR3 covers 13 residues. CDR1 SGHTA and CDR2 FQGNSA come from the germline V gene. V lost 3 bases and J lost 7, with 12 bases in between. The CDR3 coding sequence is TGTGCCAGCAGCTTCGAACCTCTTTTTGAAGCTTTCTTT. This translates into CASSFEPLFEAFF.

Only one count was recorded for this clone. The rearrangement uses TRBV11-1 and TRBJ2-7; tentative D call: TRBD1 (6 bases). The CDR3 consists of 14 residues. The ends were cut back, 5 bases at V and 3 bases at J, with 14 bases in the middle. Germline values: CDR1 SGHAT, CDR2 FQDESV (reference sequence). The CDR3 region is CASSLDQGYYEQYF. The CDR3 region has the DNA TGTGCCAGCAGCCTTGACCAGGGGTACTACGAGCAGTACTTC.

The chain links TRBV4-1 to TRBJ2-1; the match to TRBD1 covers 7 bases. The length of the CDR3 is 15 residues. The V gene end was trimmed by 4 bases and the J gene end by 4 bases; junction bases not matched to a gene: 7. From germline, CDR1 is MGHRA and CDR2 YSYEKL. Here the CDR3 DNA reads TGCGCCAGCAGCCCCAGGGGGTGGAATTACAATGAGCAGTTCTTC. Its translation: CASSPRGWNYNEQFF.

The CDR3 region is CASSFWPSQTQYF. The CDR3 DNA sequence: TGTGCCAGCAGTTTCTGGCCTTCTCAGACCCAGTACTTC. This chain connects TRBV27 to TRBJ2-5; the D is unclear. Per germline, CDR1 MNHEY and CDR2 SMNVEV (reference sequence). The CDR3 runs 13 residues. V lost 3 bases, J lost 6 bases, and 11 bases lay in between.

This sequence joins TRBV27 and TRBJ1-1, with TRBD1 identical over 10 bases. The CDR3 runs 16 residues. With V trimmed by 3 bases and J by 5 bases, 9 bases remained unmatched. Looked up from germline, CDR1 is MNHEY and CDR2 is SMNVEV (reference sequence). CDR3 DNA sequence: TGTGCCAGCAGTTTGTCCGCCGGGACAGGGGATACTGAAGCTTTCTTT. It codes for CASSLSAGTGDTEAFF.